This T cell receptor (beta chain) was captured in a study of blood T cell repertoires in COVID-19 (dated by TCRdb to 2020 to 2022). General notes on the study: The collaborator samples originated in the United States, Italy and Spain and spanned the acute and convalescent phases of COVID-19. Samples came from the ongoing ImmuneRACE study (first 160 participants) plus 1,254 subjects from 6 global collaborators. A freely available public database, intended as a resource for researchers studying the immune response to SARS-CoV-2, is where the repertoires were released. Where available, HLA class I and class II types were taken from metadata supplied by the sample provider and were not determined by assay-based typing. Subjects who had been exposed to COVID-19, were actively infected with it, or had recovered from it provided the deeply sampled blood TCRbeta repertoires that made up the dataset. Nearly every sample came with metadata listing a de-identified subject ID, COVID-19 status, age in years and sex. The material from the prospective study consisted of cDNA or gDNA derived from T cells, B-cell-depleted T cells, or PBMCs. General study outcomes and caveats: How much clinical and demographic metadata was included differed by source and by participant, and the metadata was provided uncurated.

With regard to this clone: The clone's antigen remains unknown. Qualities for individual bases were not recorded, and no much larger clone is one base off.

Each collaborating institution followed its own protocols to collect whole blood in K2EDTA tubes. For TCRbeta analysis, collaborators shipped samples in one of three forms: frozen whole blood, isolated PBMCs, or DNA extracted from either of those sample types. The immunoSEQ Assay, a bias-controlled multiplex PCR, was used to amplify TCRbeta CDR3 regions from genomic DNA. The source study handled its data this way. Nucleated cell counts per sample were estimated from amplification of reference gene primers within the assay. To quantify the absolute abundance of each unique TCRbeta CDR3 rearrangement, sequence reads were collapsed and filtered. For each sample, productive Simpson clonality was calculated as the square root of Simpson's diversity index over productive rearrangements. This immuneACCESS table, as held by TCRdb, lists in-frame sequences with V and J called but not all clones. Of the missing ones, under half trace to an unresolved V gene in checked studies; the others have no known cause. V and J calls and clone size are given by that table; D and trimming were obtained from the DNA. The sample table lists about 150,000 clones, around four fifths of them with a count of one. About 2% of the sample belongs to the ten largest clones.

The germline V gene (reference sequence) specifies MNHNY as CDR1 and SVGAGI as CDR2. V gives up 2 bases and J gives up 5 bases, and the segment between their germline ends measures 13 bases. The CDR3, from cysteine to phenylalanine, totals 15 residues. Only the CDR3 DNA is retained, 45 bases long and in frame from the first base. The rearrangement combines TRBV6-6 with TRBJ1-5, with the D gene not confidently named. The clonotype originates from a woman aged 80 or older with acute or convalescent COVID-19. The specimen was peripheral blood. The CDR3 here reads CASSYGPRLDQPQHF. The DNA is as follows: TGTGCCAGCAGTTACGGTCCCAGGCTGGATCAGCCCCAGCATTTT.